The 13 T cell receptor beta chains given below trace back to one sample, sequenced in a study of cytomegalovirus exposure and HLA in healthy donors. Primers included in the PCR were 60 Vbeta and 13 Jbeta primers. Here immunoSEQ multiplex PCR was the method, and the copy in TCRdb shows in-frame clones only, minus some. The profile shows approximately 120,000 clones, 8% to 11% of them singletons. The sequenced sample consisted of PBMCs. These TCRs come from a young woman in good health and CMV-seropositive.

V and J are TRBV5-1 and TRBJ2-7; 9 bases align to TRBD2. Germline-derived CDR1 and CDR2 are SGHRS and YFSETQ. V dropped 0 bases and J dropped 2; count of bases not matched to a gene: 6. CDR3 length: 16 amino acids. The CDR3 here is CASSLDGLASTYEQYF. The CDR3 DNA is TGCGCCAGCAGCTTGGACGGACTAGCGTCTACCTACGAGCAGTACTTC. Supplemented by reference TRBV5-1 and TRBJ2-7, the full variable domain reads KAGVTQTPRYLIKTRGQQVTLSCSPISGHRSVSWYQQTPGQGLQFLFEYFSETQRNKGNFPGRFSGRQFSNSRSEMNVSTLELGDSALYLCASSLDGLASTYEQYFGPGTRLTVT.

This chain's CDR3 is CASSLEGGRSTDTQYF. The CDR3 DNA sequence: TGCGCCAGCAGCTTGGAAGGCGGCCGAAGCACAGATACGCAGTATTTT. The J gene is TRBJ2-3, the V gene TRBV5-1, with no clear D. This CDR3 comprises 16 residues. Looked up from germline, CDR1 is SGHRS and CDR2 is YFSETQ. V dropped 0 bases and J dropped 0 bases, with 11 bases sitting between them.

This rearrangement joins TRBV29-1 to TRBJ2-5; weak D call: TRBD1 (6 bases). CDR1 and CDR2 from the germline V gene are SQVTM and ANQGSEA. The CDR3 is 13 residues long. Trimming stripped 6 bases from V and 5 bases from J, with 16 bases between. Here the CDR3 reads CSVLSGDGETQYF. CDR3 DNA sequence: TGCAGCGTCCTCTCAGGGGATGGGGAGACCCAGTACTTC. The whole variable domain, filled in from reference TRBV29-1 and TRBJ2-5, reads SAVISQKPSRDICQRGTSLTIQCQVDSQVTMMFWYRQQPGQSLTLIATANQGSEATYESGFVIDKFPISRPNLTFSTLTVSNMSPEDSSIYLCSVLSGDGETQYFGPGTRLLVL.

This clone has a handful of counts. The rearrangement joins TRBV6-5 to TRBJ2-7; 7 nucleotides align to TRBD1. The CDR3 has 14 residues. The germline V gene encodes CDR1 MNHEY and CDR2 SVGAGI. After removal of 5 bases from V and 0 bases from J, the junction contained 4 bases not matched to a gene. CDR3 nucleotides: TGTGCCAGCAGTAGGGACAGCCTCTCCTACGAGCAGTACTTC. Protein sequence: CASSRDSLSYEQYF.

The J gene is TRBJ2-3, the V gene TRBV5-6; D gene unclear. V lost 3 bases, J lost 6 bases, and 11 bases lay in between. The CDR3 has 13 residues. Germline assignment: CDR1 SGHDT and CDR2 YYEEEE. CDR3 protein: CASSSWLPDTQYF. The CDR3, as DNA: TGTGCCAGCAGCTCCTGGCTCCCGGATACGCAGTATTTT.

This clone occurred once. This sequence joins TRBV29-1 and TRBJ1-6, with no clear D. CDR1 is SQVTM and CDR2 is ANQGSEA in the germline V gene. V gave up 1 base and J gave up 7 bases, with 8 bases separating them. CDR3 size: 13 residues. CDR3: CSVEVGLNSPLHF. CDR3 coding DNA: TGCAGCGTTGAAGTTGGGCTAAATTCACCCCTCCACTTT.

With respect to this clone: A read error may produce the germline difference seen at one junction end. The chain uses TRBV7-7 and TRBJ1-4, with TRBD1 as a possible D gene (5 bases). This CDR3 is built from 13 residues. Germline values: CDR1 SSHAT, CDR2 FNYEAQ (reference sequence). In nucleotides, the CDR3 is TGTGCTAGCAGCTTAGACAGAGGGGAAAAACTGTTTTTT. Amino acids: CASSLDRGEKLFF.

The CDR3 coding sequence is TGTGCCAGCAGCCCATTCAGGGGGCTCGAGCAGTACTTC. This sequence encodes CASSPFRGLEQYF. The chain couples TRBV11-2 to TRBJ2-7; 8 bases fit TRBD1. CDR3 length equals 13 residues. V shed 5 bases and J 6 bases; nucleotides not matched to a gene: 6. CDR1 and CDR2 from the germline V gene are SGHAT and FQNNGV.

This chain links TRBV19 with TRBJ2-1; TRBD2 might be the D (6 bases). The CDR3 is 13 residues long. Germline lookup yields CDR1 LNHDA and CDR2 SQIVND (reference sequence). With 10 bases removed from V and 8 bases from J, the gap between germline ends came to 18 bases. As DNA, the CDR3 is TGTGCCACTCGACGACTAGTGGACGATGAGCAGTTCTTC. This translates into CATRRLVDDEQFF.

CDR3 sequence (DNA): TGTGCCAGCAGCCTTGGGTCAGCGGGAGGGCGGAATGAGCAGTTCTTC. Translation gives CASSLGSAGGRNEQFF. J is TRBJ2-1 and V is TRBV5-4, with 10 positions matching TRBD2. This CDR3 spans 16 amino acids. With 4 bases clipped from V and 7 bases from J, the junction kept 11 bases outside the gene matches. The germline V gene encodes CDR1 SGHNT and CDR2 YYREEE (reference sequence).

A few counts support this clone. J is TRBJ2-5 and V is TRBV7-9; TRBD2 agrees at 12 bases. The last part of the DNA fits TRBJ2-7 better; the J call may be wrong. Germline V lookup: CDR1 SEHNR, CDR2 FQNEAQ (reference sequence). This CDR3 comprises 14 residues. DNA of the CDR3: TGTGCCAGCAGCTTTGGACTAGCGGGAAACGAGCAGTACTTC. Its protein product is CASSFGLAGNEQYF.

The J gene is TRBJ2-1, the V gene TRBV19; D ambiguous. Germline-derived CDR1 and CDR2 are LNHDA and SQIVND (reference sequence). V gave up 4 bases and J gave up 0 bases, with 10 bases separating them. The CDR3 runs to 15 residues. In DNA, the CDR3 is TGTGCCAGTAGTAGGGCGCTGAGCTCCTACAATGAGCAGTTCTTC. It specifies CASSRALSSYNEQFF.

This clone was observed a few times. The chain couples TRBV9 to TRBJ2-7, with D possibly being TRBD2 (6 bases). The CDR3 length is 16 residues. CDR1 is SGDLS and CDR2 is YYNGEE in the germline V gene. Trimming took off 4 bases at V and 3 bases at J, with 20 bases between the two ends. The CDR3 region has the DNA TGTGCCAGCAGCAACAGGAAGGGACTGATCCACTACGAGCAGTACTTC. Its translation is CASSNRKGLIHYEQYF. Complete variable domain (other parts from reference TRBV9 and TRBJ2-7): DSGVTQTPKHLITATGQRVTLRCSPRSGDLSVYWYQQSLDQGLQFLIQYYNGEERAKGNILERFSAQQFPDLHSELNLSSLELGDSALYFCASSNRKGLIHYEQYFGPGTRLTVT.